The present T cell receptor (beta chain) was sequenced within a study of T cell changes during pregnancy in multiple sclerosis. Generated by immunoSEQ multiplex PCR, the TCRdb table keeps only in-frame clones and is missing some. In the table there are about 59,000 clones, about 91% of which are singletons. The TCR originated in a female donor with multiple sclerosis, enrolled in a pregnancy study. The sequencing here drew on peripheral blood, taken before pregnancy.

CDR3 amino acids: CASSLAGGVTEAFF. DNA for the CDR3: TGCGCCAGCAGCTTGGCAGGGGGCGTTACTGAAGCTTTCTTT. The chain employs TRBV5-1 and TRBJ1-1, with 8 bases matching TRBD1. The J segment lost 5 bases and the V segment lost 0 bases, leaving 3 bases of the junction unmatched. The CDR3 contains 14 residues. Germline V gene sequence: CDR1 SGHRS, CDR2 YFSETQ.